The clone carrying this TCR beta chain has ten or more counts. Its antigen is not known. Ophthalmopathy patients showed a Clinical Activity Score of at least 3, NOSPECS grade of at least 4 and duration under 3 months. Not enrolled were patients with uncontrolled infection, other autoimmune disease, pregnancy or lactation. Diagnoses were established using clinical symptoms, serum thyroxine and TRAb, thyroid ultrasound and orbital computed tomography. The sample is drawn from a study of T cells in Graves' hyperthyroidism and ophthalmopathy. Study-level results: Ophthalmopathy, which appeared later, was predicted by the model a median around 6.9 months before onset.

TCR beta CDR3 region amplification was performed from RNA transcripts. The TCR CDR3 first-round RT-PCR relied on the HTBI primer set. TCRdb re-called the multiplex PCR reads with MiXCR, one entry per CDR3 protein. Counted here are 490,000 or so distinct CDR3 sequences, roughly 15% occurring once; the ten biggest clones make up 25% to 30%. The CDR3 is made up of 13 amino acids. Germline CDR1 is GTSNPN and CDR2 is SVGIG (reference sequence). The V end was cut by 3 bases, the J end by 5 bases, with 13 bases between. This receptor was taken from a woman aged 25-40 years with Graves' ophthalmopathy. The sample taken for sequencing was blood. The rearrangement joins TRBV30 to TRBJ2-5; weak D call: TRBD2 (6 bases). The CDR3 region is CAWRAGGLETQYF. DNA of the CDR3: TGTGCCTGGAGGGCCGGGGGACTGGAGACCCAGTACTTC. Complete variable domain (other parts from reference TRBV30 and TRBJ2-5): SQTIHQWPATLVQPVGSPLSLECTVEGTSNPNLYWYRQAAGRGLQLLFYSVGIGQISSEVPQNLSASRPQDRQFILSSKKLLLSDSGFYLCAWRAGGLETQYFGPGTRLLVL.